A selection of T cell receptor beta chains follows, all from one sample in a study of blood T cell repertoires in COVID-19. Some clones are missing from TCRdb's copy, which holds only in-frame ones; the method was immunoSEQ multiplex PCR. This repertoire shows 270,000 or so clones, approximately 77% found once; its top ten account for around 3.2%. The specimen was peripheral blood. The receptors were sampled from a woman between 18 and 29 years old with acute or convalescent COVID-19. CDR3s include the opening cysteine and the closing phenylalanine or tryptophan. A D gene is named only where the DNA matches it firmly. Size is omitted from some rows. Given values are once, few, many or a class for expanded clones.

D,J,size,V,DNA,CDR3
NA,TRBJ1-1,NA,TRBV6-6,TGTGCCAGCAGTTACTCTGGCATATCTGAAGCTTTCTTT,CASSYSGISEAFF
NA,TRBJ1-2,once,TRBV6-5,TGTGCCAGCAGTCGCGCCGACAGGTTGCGTGGCTACACCTTC,CASSRADRLRGYTF
TRBD1,TRBJ1-1,NA,TRBV7-2,TGTGCCAGCAGCTTAGGCGGGACAGGGGGCAGAGGGGGAGCTTTCTTT,CASSLGGTGGRGGAFF
NA,TRBJ2-7,NA,TRBV7-9,TGTGCCAGCACCTCGACACTAGACTACGAGCAGTACTTC,CASTSTLDYEQYF
NA,TRBJ1-3,NA,TRBV28,TGTGCCAGCAGTTCGCCGGGGGTCTCTGGAAACACCATATATTTT,CASSSPGVSGNTIYF
TRBD2,TRBJ2-7,NA,TRBV5-4,TGTGCCAGCAGCTTGGGCGGGGGAAGCTCCTACGAGCAGTACTTC,CASSLGGGSSYEQYF
NA,TRBJ1-1,NA,TRBV27,TGTGTCAGCAGTTTTTGGGGGCCCCCTGATACGAACACTGAAGCTTTCTTT,CVSSFWGPPDTNTEAFF
TRBD1,TRBJ1-1,NA,TRBV9,TGTGCCAGCAGCTTTCAGGGGGAGAACACTGAAGCTTTCTTT,CASSFQGENTEAFF
TRBD2,TRBJ2-1,few,TRBV5-8,TGTGCCAGCAGCTTTGAGGGTGGGAGGGCCGTAGGTGAGCAGTTCTTC,CASSFEGGRAVGEQFF
NA,TRBJ1-4,NA,TRBV5-6,TGTGCCAGTGAGGGAACGAATGAAAAACTGTTTTTT,CASEGTNEKLFF
NA,TRBJ1-2,NA,TRBV19,TGTGCCAGTAGTATTGGGGGGGCCCCAATCTATGGCTACACCTTC,CASSIGGAPIYGYTF
NA,TRBJ1-4,NA,TRBV3-1/TRBV3-2,TGTGCCAGCAGCCAGGACATCCCGACAGCCACAACTAATGAAAAACTGTTTTTT,CASSQDIPTATTNEKLFF
TRBD1,TRBJ2-1,NA,TRBV20-1,TGCAGTGCTAGTCGGGGACAGGGGAGTGAAAATGAGCAGTTCTTC,CSASRGQGSENEQFF
TRBD1,TRBJ2-5,NA,TRBV27,TGTGCCAGCAGTCCATTCCAGGGGGAGGAGACCCAGTACTTC,CASSPFQGEETQYF
TRBD1,TRBJ2-4,once,TRBV19,TGTGCCAGTAGGAGACAGGGGGCCGAAAACATTCAGTACTTC,CASRRQGAENIQYF
TRBD2,TRBJ2-7,NA,TRBV13,TGTGCCAGCAGCTCGAGGACTAGCGGGAGCTACGAGCAGTACTTC,CASSSRTSGSYEQYF
TRBD2,TRBJ2-5,NA,TRBV11-2,TGTGCCAGCAGCTCCCGACTAGCGGGATCACAAGAGACCCAGTACTTC,CASSSRLAGSQETQYF
TRBD1,TRBJ1-2,NA,TRBV7-8,TGTGCCAGCAGCTCGGACAGGGGGCAGGGCTACACCTTC,CASSSDRGQGYTF
TRBD2,TRBJ2-3,NA,TRBV9,TGTGCCAGCAGCGTTTGCCGGAGCGGGAGGTGCACAGATACGCAGTATTTT,CASSVCRSGRCTDTQYF
TRBD2,TRBJ2-1,NA,TRBV29-1,TGCAGCGTTGCTAGCGGGAGTAAGGGGTCCTACAATGAGCAGTTCTTC,CSVASGSKGSYNEQFF
NA,TRBJ2-6,NA,TRBV30,TGTGCCTGTACCACAGGCTCTGGGGCCAACGTCCTGACTTTC,CACTTGSGANVLTF